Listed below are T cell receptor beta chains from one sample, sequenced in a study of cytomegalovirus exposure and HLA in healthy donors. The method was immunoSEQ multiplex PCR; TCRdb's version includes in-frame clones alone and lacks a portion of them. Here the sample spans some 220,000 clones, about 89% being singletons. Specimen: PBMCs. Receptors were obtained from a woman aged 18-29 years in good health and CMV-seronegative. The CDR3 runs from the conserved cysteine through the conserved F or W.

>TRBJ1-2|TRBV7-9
CASSLARSAQGNYGYTF
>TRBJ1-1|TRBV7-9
CASSLVRDRGAFF
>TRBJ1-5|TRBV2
CASSADRADQPQHF
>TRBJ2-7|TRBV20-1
CSVDRSYEQYF
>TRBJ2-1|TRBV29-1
CSVEGTGGSYNEQFF
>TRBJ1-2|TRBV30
CAWSQGRVGYTF
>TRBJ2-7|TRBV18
CASSPRGEYEQYF
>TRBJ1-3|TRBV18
CASSLKDRVPFFSGNTIYF
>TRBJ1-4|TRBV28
CASGEEPNEKLFF
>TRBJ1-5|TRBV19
CASSIGSARDQPQHF
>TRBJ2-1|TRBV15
CATSRDISFTGNEQFF
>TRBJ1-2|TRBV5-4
CASSLGGTGGGYTF
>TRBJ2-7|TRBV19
CASSISVGGTGTYEQYF
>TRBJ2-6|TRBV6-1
CASSESTVSSGANVLTF
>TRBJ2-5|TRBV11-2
CASSFGSGETQYF
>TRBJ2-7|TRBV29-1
CSVFAGDYEQYF
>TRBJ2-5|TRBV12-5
CASGLGQGIVETQYF
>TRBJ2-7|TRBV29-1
CSVGATGGNEQYF
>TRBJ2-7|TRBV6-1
CASSLRGIHEQYF
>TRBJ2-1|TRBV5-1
CASSLGGPGTYNEQFF
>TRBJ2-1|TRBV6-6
CASSSSSSSYNEQFF
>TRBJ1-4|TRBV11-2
CASSPRQGEGEKLFF
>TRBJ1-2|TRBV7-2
CASSPSGTGLRAF
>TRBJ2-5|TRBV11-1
CASSLRRGLQETQYF
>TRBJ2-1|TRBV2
CASRSSSTEQFF
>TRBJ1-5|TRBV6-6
CASSTLGQGGGQPQHF
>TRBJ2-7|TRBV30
CAWSVGREGNEQYF
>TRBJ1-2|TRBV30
CAWSATGGGGYTF
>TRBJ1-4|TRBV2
CASSEKANNEKLFF
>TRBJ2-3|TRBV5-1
CASSLVRAPDTQYF
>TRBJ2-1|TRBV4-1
CASSQETARVYNEQFF
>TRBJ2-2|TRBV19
CASSRTGTGGAGGELFF
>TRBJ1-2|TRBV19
CASSNNREGNYGYTF
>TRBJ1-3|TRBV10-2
CASRAPQGAGNTIYF
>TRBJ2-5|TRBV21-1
CASSKPSGRPQETQYF
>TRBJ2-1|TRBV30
CAWSGVRDRYNEQFF
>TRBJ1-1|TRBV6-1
CASSHRGTEAFF
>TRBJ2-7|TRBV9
CASSPLGAALTYEQYF
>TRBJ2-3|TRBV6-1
CASSEIGQRTDTQYF
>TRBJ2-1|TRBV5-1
CASSSGDRVDEQFF
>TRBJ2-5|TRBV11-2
CASSHPEYLTQYF
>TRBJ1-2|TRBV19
CASSTGDYGYGYTF
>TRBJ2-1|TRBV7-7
CASSLELADYNEQFF